The 3 T cell receptor beta chains given below trace back to one sample, sequenced in a study of blood T cell repertoires in COVID-19. Only in-frame clones appear in the TCRdb table, and some are missing; sequencing was by immunoSEQ multiplex PCR. Here the sample spans a few hundred thousand clones, approximately 90% being singletons. The sequencing input was peripheral blood. All receptors derive from a man under 40 with acute or convalescent COVID-19.

This chain uses TRBV5-1 with TRBJ2-6, with D tentatively TRBD2 (6 bases). V gave up 4 bases and J gave up 4 bases, with 9 bases separating them. This CDR3 region has 14 residues. Germline assignment: CDR1 SGHRS and CDR2 YFSETQ. The CDR3: CASSGGWGANVLTF. The CDR3 region has the DNA TGCGCCAGCAGCGGAGGGTGGGGGGCCAACGTCCTGACTTTC.

The V call is TRBV30, the J call TRBJ1-2, with TRBD1 identical over 9 bases. Germline CDR1 GTSNPN, CDR2 SVGIG (reference sequence). This CDR3 contains 14 residues. With V trimmed by 3 bases and J by 6 bases, 8 bases remained unmatched. The CDR3 protein is CAWRETGGADGYTF. The CDR3 nucleotides read TGTGCCTGGAGGGAAACAGGGGGCGCCGATGGCTACACCTTC.

This rearrangement joins TRBV6-2 or TRBV6-3 to TRBJ2-7, with TRBD2 matching 9 bases. The V segment lost 4 bases and the J segment 1 base; nucleotides outside the gene matches: 5. The CDR3 loop spans 15 amino acids. Germline values: CDR1 MNHEY, CDR2 SVGEGT. CDR3 nucleotide sequence: TGTGCCAGCAGTTGTGGACTAGCGTGTTCCTACGAGCAGTACTTC. It specifies CASSCGLACSYEQYF.